One and the same sample provided the 10 T cell receptor beta chains below, sequenced in a study of early T cells in non-severe SARS-CoV-2 infection (dated by TCRdb to the early 2020s). The library was obtained by 5' RACE. The reads were generated on a NextSeq 500. The public sequencing data were trimmed at Q25 with fastp and processed into clonotypes with MiXCR by TCRdb, which kept only in-frame beta chains. Every CDR3 protein is listed once, alongside the most common genes and DNA of its rows. Counted in this sample were 45,000 to 75,000 distinct CDR3 sequences; just under 9% of them appeared once. Roughly 18% of the sample is in the top ten clones. The sequencing sample was made of whole blood. Source of these receptors: an adult who was a healthcare worker with PCR-confirmed SARS-CoV-2 infection or an uninfected control (not recorded which).

This clonotype was seen more than once but under ten times. Compared with germline, one end of the junction differs, possibly owing to a read error. The J gene is TRBJ1-6, the V gene TRBV2; TRBD1 matches 7 bases. The V gene's germline CDR1 is SNHLY and CDR2 FYNNEI. CDR3 length: 16 amino acids. For the CDR3, the DNA is TGTGCCAGCAGTGAGCAGGGGGGCTCGTATAATTCACCCCTCAACTTT. Amino acids: CASSEQGGSYNSPLNF.

The V call is TRBV27, the J call TRBJ2-7; no clear D gene. V lost 4 bases, J lost 3 bases, and 7 bases lay in between. Germline V gene sequence: CDR1 MNHEY, CDR2 SMNVEV (reference sequence). The CDR3 is made up of 12 amino acids. CDR3 protein: CASSSPHYEQYF. The CDR3 nucleotides are TGTGCCAGCAGTTCCCCGCACTACGAGCAGTACTTC.

V gene TRBV9 combines with J gene TRBJ1-3; D gene unclear. The CDR3 runs 12 residues. Germline assignment: CDR1 SGDLS and CDR2 YYNGEE. The V and J ends lost 3 bases and 4 bases respectively, with 5 bases between them. CDR3 loop: CASSGRGNTIYF. CDR3 in DNA: TGTGCCAGCAGCGGTAGGGGAAACACCATATATTTT.

This clonotype was seen ten or more times. V gene TRBV24-1 combines with J gene TRBJ1-2, with D possibly being TRBD1 (6 bases). Per germline, CDR1 KGHDR and CDR2 SFDVKD. This CDR3 has 14 amino acids. V was pared by 5 bases and J by 1 base, with 10 bases between. This chain's CDR3 is CATSGTEINYGYTF. CDR3 coding DNA: TGTGCCACCAGTGGGACAGAGATTAACTATGGCTACACCTTC.

About this clonotype: Mismatch with germline at one junction end may stem from a read error. The V call is TRBV28, the J call TRBJ1-2; tentative D call: TRBD1 (5 bases). This CDR3 has 19 residues. The germline gives CDR1 MDHEN, CDR2 SYDVKM. The CDR3 coding sequence is TGTGTCAGCAGTTTTTATACGGCCGTTGGCAGGGCTCATAACTATGGCTACACCTTC. It specifies CVSSFYTAVGRAHNYGYTF.

This chain joins TRBV11-2 and TRBJ2-5; tentatively, D is TRBD1 or TRBD2 (5 bases each). V was pared by 5 bases and J by 5 bases, with 18 bases between. The CDR3 covers 15 residues. Germline-derived CDR1 and CDR2 are SGHAT and FQNNGV. CDR3 sequence reads: CASSQLGVFGETQYF. Here the CDR3 DNA reads TGTGCCAGCAGCCAGTTGGGGGTATTTGGGGAGACCCAGTACTTC.

Ten or more counts support this clonotype. The chain links TRBV7-2 to TRBJ2-5, with D possibly matching TRBD2 (5 bases). V lost 1 base to trimming and J lost 5 bases, with 11 bases between them. Germline V lookup: CDR1 SGHTA, CDR2 FQGNSA. This CDR3 has 14 residues. The CDR3 sequence is CASSLDGPGETQYF. The CDR3 DNA reads as TGTGCCAGCAGCTTAGATGGACCGGGGGAGACCCAGTACTTC.

The chain is built from TRBV28 and TRBJ2-5; no definite D call. This CDR3 spans 13 amino acids. CDR1 and CDR2 from the germline V gene are MDHEN and SYDVKM. V lost 3 bases and J lost 2, with 7 bases in between. For the CDR3, the DNA is TGTGCCAGCAGTTTGCAACCTCAAGAGACCCAGTACTTC. Amino acid sequence: CASSLQPQETQYF.

This clonotype was observed at least ten times. This rearrangement joins TRBV9 to TRBJ2-1; 7 bases map to TRBD2. Unmatched junction bases numbered 6, after V lost 3 bases and J lost 9 bases. The CDR3 extends over 13 amino acids. Per germline, CDR1 SGDLS and CDR2 YYNGEE. The CDR3 nucleotides read TGTGCCAGCAGCGGGACTAGATTCGGTGAGCAGTTCTTC. Amino acids: CASSGTRFGEQFF.

As for this clonotype: This may arise from a read error, as a much more abundant clone is one base away. The rearrangement links TRBV7-9 to TRBJ2-7, with D uncertain. V was shortened by 1 base and J by 6 bases, with 7 bases between the two germline ends. This CDR3 region has 12 residues. The germline V gene encodes CDR1 SEHNR and CDR2 FQNEAQ (reference sequence). CDR3 loop: CASSLGRFEQYF. For the CDR3, the DNA is TGTGCCAGCAGCTTAGGCAGGTTCGAGCAGTACTTC.